Presented here are 32 T cell receptor beta chains from one specimen sequenced in a study of blood T cell repertoires in COVID-19. Libraries were prepared by immunoSEQ multiplex PCR; TCRdb keeps only in-frame clonotypes and omits some of them. The profile shows about 120,000 clones, just over 85% of them singletons. The sequenced material came from peripheral blood. The receptors shown here come from a man in his forties or fifties with acute or convalescent COVID-19.

The V gene is TRBV15, the J gene TRBJ2-7; TRBD2 might be the D (5 bases). The CDR3 loop spans 14 amino acids. Trimming shortened V by 0 bases and J by 3 bases, and 9 bases separated the two germline ends. CDR1 and CDR2 from the germline V gene are LNHNV and YYDKDF (reference sequence). The CDR3 sequence: CATSRDPGIYEQYF. As DNA, the CDR3 is TGTGCCACCAGCAGAGATCCGGGGATCTACGAGCAGTACTTC. Full variable domain (remainder filled in from reference TRBV15 and TRBJ2-7): DAMVIQNPRYQVTQFGKPVTLSCSQTLNHNVMYWYQQKSSQAPKLLFHYYDKDFNNEADTPDNFQSRRPNTSFCFLDIRSPGLGDTAMYLCATSRDPGIYEQYFGPGTRLTVT.

The J gene is TRBJ2-1, the V gene TRBV11-1, with D perhaps matching TRBD2 (5 bases). Trimming took off 5 bases at V and 0 bases at J, with 11 bases between the two ends. The germline V gene has CDR1 SGHAT and CDR2 FQDESV (reference sequence). This CDR3 has 15 residues. DNA of the CDR3: TGTGCCAGCAGCCGAGGACTTTACTCCTACAATGAGCAGTTCTTC. Translating it yields CASSRGLYSYNEQFF. Full variable domain (outside the CDR3, taken from reference TRBV11-1 and TRBJ2-1): EAEVAQSPRYKITEKSQAVAFWCDPISGHATLYWYRQILGQGPELLVQFQDESVVDDSQLPKDRFSAERLKGVDSTLKIQPAELGDSAMYLCASSRGLYSYNEQFFGPGTRLTVL.

The chain uses TRBV5-1 and TRBJ1-2; 10 nucleotides match TRBD1. The CDR3 extends over 14 amino acids. Trimming removed 0 bases from V and 5 bases from J; junction bases left unmatched: 1. Germline V gives CDR1 SGHRS, CDR2 YFSETQ. Here the CDR3 reads CASSLGQGAYGYTF. In DNA, the CDR3 is TGCGCCAGCAGCTTGGGACAGGGGGCATATGGCTACACCTTC.

CDR3 nucleotide sequence: TGCGCCAGCAGCTGGACCCAGGGGGCTTCTGGAAACACCATATATTTT. This gives the protein CASSWTQGASGNTIYF. V gene TRBV5-1 combines with J gene TRBJ1-3, with 8 bases aligning to TRBD1. The CDR3 extends over 16 amino acids. CDR1 is SGHRS, CDR2 YFSETQ, per germline. With V trimmed by 3 bases and J by 1 base, 6 bases remained unmatched. Variable domain in full (rest from reference TRBV5-1 and TRBJ1-3): KAGVTQTPRYLIKTRGQQVTLSCSPISGHRSVSWYQQTPGQGLQFLFEYFSETQRNKGNFPGRFSGRQFSNSRSEMNVSTLELGDSALYLCASSWTQGASGNTIYFGEGSWLTVV.

V and J are TRBV6-1 and TRBJ2-7; 8 nucleotides agree with TRBD1. CDR1 MNHNS and CDR2 SASEGT come from the germline V gene. This CDR3 has 13 residues. The V segment lost 0 bases and the J segment 9 bases; nucleotides outside the gene matches: 4. In DNA form, the CDR3 reads TGTGCCAGCAGTGAAGCGCAGGGGGCCGGGCAGTACTTC. Residues: CASSEAQGAGQYF.

CDR3 nucleotides: TGTGCCAGGGTAGGGGACTTACAAGAGACCCAGTACTTC. Translated: CARVGDLQETQYF. The rearrangement joins TRBV5-8 to TRBJ2-5; D perhaps matches TRBD2 (6 bases). Per germline, CDR1 SGHTS and CDR2 YDEGEE. The CDR3 spans 13 residues. V lost 8 bases, J lost 2 bases, and 13 bases lay in between.

At least ten counts were recorded for this clone. The chain has TRBV19 and TRBJ1-1; D call uncertain. CDR1 is LNHDA and CDR2 is SQIVND in the germline V gene (reference sequence). V dropped 5 bases and J dropped 5 bases, with 15 bases sitting between them. This CDR3 spans 14 amino acids. The CDR3 protein is CASSPPDPRTEAFF. The DNA for the CDR3 is TGTGCCAGTAGTCCCCCCGATCCGAGGACTGAAGCTTTCTTT.

The rearrangement uses TRBV19 and TRBJ1-5, with a weak D call TRBD1 (6 bases). V lost 3 bases and J lost 1, with 10 bases in between. Germline assignment: CDR1 LNHDA and CDR2 SQIVND (reference sequence). CDR3 length: 15 residues. This chain's CDR3 is CASSIQDSSNQPQHF. The CDR3 nucleotides read TGTGCCAGTAGTATCCAGGACAGCAGCAATCAGCCCCAGCATTTT.

The V call is TRBV5-5, the J call TRBJ2-3; D is unclear. Trimming removed 4 bases from V and 13 bases from J, with 10 bases in between. CDR3 length: 10 amino acids. CDR1 SGHKS and CDR2 YYEKEE come from the germline V gene (reference sequence). CDR3 protein: CASSPSGEYF. As DNA, the CDR3 is TGTGCCAGCAGCCCCTCCGGAGAGTATTTT.

The J gene is TRBJ1-3, the V gene TRBV5-4; possibly TRBD1 for D (6 bases). Germline CDR1 and CDR2: SGHNT and YYREEE (reference sequence). V was pared by 0 bases and J by 5 bases, with 9 bases between. The CDR3 is 14 residues long. The CDR3, as DNA: TGTGCCAGCAGCTTGGCCGGACAGCGAAACACCATATATTTT. It translates to CASSLAGQRNTIYF.

This rearrangement joins TRBV27 to TRBJ2-7, with D possibly being TRBD2 (6 bases). The V and J ends lost 6 bases and 3 bases respectively, with 15 bases between them. Germline V gives CDR1 MNHEY, CDR2 SMNVEV (reference sequence). The CDR3 sequence is 14 residues long. CDR3 nucleotide sequence: TGTGCCAGCAGAGGGGATGGGACTTACTACGAGCAGTACTTC. Translation: CASRGDGTYYEQYF.

This rearrangement joins TRBV27 to TRBJ1-3; no clear D. The germline V and J ends were trimmed by 8 bases and 4 bases, with 12 bases remaining between them. The CDR3 spans 13 residues. Looked up from germline, CDR1 is MNHEY and CDR2 is SMNVEV (reference sequence). CDR3 loop: CASRSGNGNTIYF. The CDR3 coding sequence is TGTGCCAGCCGTTCGGGTAACGGAAACACCATATATTTT.

The chain carries TRBV7-6 and TRBJ2-3; 8 nucleotides line up with TRBD2. CDR3 length: 15 residues. V was clipped by 6 bases and J by 2 bases; unmatched bases: 7. The V gene's germline CDR1 is SGHVS and CDR2 FNYEAQ. Here the CDR3 reads CASRSRGGSTDTQYF. CDR3 DNA sequence: TGTGCCAGCAGGTCCCGGGGGGGATCCACAGATACGCAGTATTTT.

The chain recombines TRBV5-4 with TRBJ1-4; tentative D call: TRBD1 (6 bases). CDR3 length equals 14 residues. Trimming cost V 1 base and J 5 bases, with 9 bases left between them. Germline assignment: CDR1 SGHNT and CDR2 YYREEE (reference sequence). The CDR3 bases are TGTGCCAGCAGCTTGACAGGGACAAATGAAAAACTGTTTTTT. Translation gives CASSLTGTNEKLFF.

The gene calls are TRBV7-8 and TRBJ2-5; D is uncertain. V shed 5 bases and J shed 3 bases, with 4 bases lying between them. Germline CDR1 is SGHVS and CDR2 is FQNEAQ. There are 11 residues in the CDR3. The CDR3 here is CASSLKETQYF. The CDR3 DNA follows: TGTGCCAGCAGCCTTAAAGAGACCCAGTACTTC.

This clone was detected a few times. The V and J genes are TRBV19 and TRBJ2-1, with TRBD2 identical over 11 bases. This CDR3 is built from 16 residues. Germline trimming cut 5 bases from V and 1 base from J; bases unmatched to any gene: 4. The germline gives CDR1 LNHDA, CDR2 SQIVND (reference sequence). CDR3 nucleotide sequence: TGTGCCAGTAGTCACTTAGCGGGAGGGTCCTACAATGAGCAGTTCTTC. It is translated as CASSHLAGGSYNEQFF.

V usage is TRBV3-1 (or the pseudogene TRBV3-2) and J usage is TRBJ2-1; 15 nucleotides agree with TRBD2. The CDR3 has 15 residues. Germline V gene data show CDR1 as LGHDT and CDR2 as YNNKEL (reference sequence). Germline trimming cut 4 bases from V and 10 bases from J; bases unmatched to any gene: 5. CDR3 DNA sequence: TGTGCCAGCAGCCTGGGACTAGCGGGGGGCCTGGAGCAGTTCTTC. It yields the protein CASSLGLAGGLEQFF.

The chain couples TRBV30 to TRBJ2-1, with TRBD2 matching over 7 bases. The CDR3 covers 14 residues. The V and J ends lost 2 bases and 5 bases, in that order; junction bases with no gene match: 6. Germline lookup yields CDR1 GTSNPN and CDR2 SVGIG (reference sequence). This CDR3 is CAWSPSGGDNEQFF. The DNA for the CDR3 is TGTGCCTGGAGTCCTAGCGGAGGGGACAATGAGCAGTTCTTC.

This clone was seen a few times. The gene calls are TRBV20-1 and TRBJ1-5; D is perhaps TRBD1 (5 bases). This CDR3 is built from 15 residues. Per germline, CDR1 DFQATT and CDR2 SNEGSKA (reference sequence). V was cut by 5 bases and J by 1 base, with 15 bases left in between. The CDR3 protein is CSARVQGGSNQPQHF. CDR3 coding DNA: TGCAGTGCTCGTGTGCAGGGAGGGAGCAATCAGCCCCAGCATTTT.

The chain links TRBV19 to TRBJ1-5, with D maybe TRBD1 (5 bases). V was trimmed by 7 bases and J by 6 bases, leaving 10 bases between them. The CDR3 has 12 amino acids. Germline CDR1 LNHDA, CDR2 SQIVND (reference sequence). The DNA for the CDR3 is TGTGCCAGTACATGGGGGGGTCAGCCCCAGCATTTT. Translation: CASTWGGQPQHF.

The chain recombines TRBV7-3 with TRBJ2-3; perhaps TRBD2 as D (7 bases). The CDR3 is made up of 14 amino acids. In germline, CDR1 is SGHTA, CDR2 FQGTGA. Trimming left V 5 bases short and J 5 bases short, with 14 bases between. Here the CDR3 DNA reads TGTGCCAGCAGCCCTGGGGGGGCGGGAGATACGCAGTATTTT. Translating gives CASSPGGAGDTQYF.

The chain links TRBV6-5 to TRBJ2-2; possible D gene TRBD1, 6 bases. The CDR3 is 15 amino acids. Germline CDR1 is MNHEY and CDR2 is SVGAGI. The V end was cut by 8 bases, the J end by 5 bases, with 18 bases between. In nucleotides, the CDR3 is TGTGCCAGCTGGATGGGGGCAGCCGGGACCGGGGAGCTGTTTTTT. As protein: CASWMGAAGTGELFF.

The chain uses TRBV3-1 (or the pseudogene TRBV3-2) and TRBJ2-3; perhaps TRBD2 as D (5 bases). Germline assignment: CDR1 LGHDT and CDR2 YNNKEL (reference sequence). V was trimmed by 0 bases and J by 1 base, leaving 20 bases between them. The CDR3 consists of 19 residues. The CDR3 DNA sequence: TGTGCCAGCAGCCAAGATTTCGGTCAAGGGAGTGGGGGCACAGATACGCAGTATTTT. This encodes CASSQDFGQGSGGTDTQYF.

This clone was detected once. This rearrangement joins TRBV5-4 to TRBJ2-5; 8 nucleotides agree with TRBD2. Trimming took 7 bases from V and 5 from J; bases not matched to a gene: 13. The germline V gene encodes CDR1 SGHNT and CDR2 YYREEE (reference sequence). The CDR3 spans 15 residues. This chain's CDR3 is CASSSSAGEEETQYF. The DNA for the CDR3 is TGTGCCAGCTCATCATCAGCGGGAGAAGAGGAGACCCAGTACTTC.

The gene calls are TRBV6-2 or TRBV6-3 and TRBJ2-4, with a tentative D call TRBD1 (6 bases). The V gene's germline CDR1 is MNHEY and CDR2 SVGEGT. Trimming removed 5 bases at V and 1 base at J, with 12 bases between. The CDR3 runs 15 residues. CDR3 region: CASSRTVPAKNIQYF. CDR3 in DNA: TGTGCCAGCAGTCGGACAGTCCCGGCCAAAAACATTCAGTACTTC.

This clone showed up just a few times. The chain has TRBV14 and TRBJ1-2; TRBD1 matches 7 bases. J gave up 4 bases and V 0 bases, and 2 bases lay outside the gene matches. The germline V gene encodes CDR1 SGHDN and CDR2 FVKESK. This CDR3 comprises 14 residues. The CDR3 spells CASSQDRDSYGYTF. Written as DNA, the CDR3 is TGTGCCAGCAGCCAAGATCGGGACAGCTATGGCTACACCTTC.

The chain combines TRBV11-1 with TRBJ1-1; TRBD1 might be the D (6 bases). CDR1 is SGHAT, CDR2 FQDESV, per germline (reference sequence). V was cut by 5 bases and J by 5 bases, with 12 bases left in between. The CDR3 has 13 residues. The CDR3 reads CASSPRGWTEAFF. CDR3 bases: TGTGCCAGCAGCCCCAGGGGCTGGACTGAAGCTTTCTTT.

V is TRBV7-5 and J is TRBJ1-1; the listed D gene, TRBD1, was not tested against the DNA. TRBV7-5 is listed as a pseudogene. CDR3 length: 15 residues. CDR3 in amino acids: CARSAGQSMNTEAFF. DNA for the CDR3: TGTGCCAGAAGCGCAGGACAGTCCATGAACACTGAAGCTTTCTTT.

This clone is a singleton in its sample. Written as DNA, the CDR3 is TGTGCCAGCAGTTCTTTGCCCCTAGGAACTACTGGAAACACCATATATTTT. This gives the protein CASSSLPLGTTGNTIYF. This sequence joins TRBV27 and TRBJ1-3; D remains ambiguous. Per germline, CDR1 MNHEY and CDR2 SMNVEV (reference sequence). Trimming removed 4 bases from V and 2 bases from J, with 18 bases in between. The CDR3 covers 17 residues.

This chain links TRBV6-5 with TRBJ2-5; D might be TRBD2 (5 bases). There are 16 residues in the CDR3. Germline lookup yields CDR1 MNHEY and CDR2 SVGAGI. V was cut by 0 bases and J by 1 base, with 12 bases left in between. This CDR3 is CASSYSGAGRQETQYF. The CDR3 nucleotides read TGTGCCAGCAGTTACTCGGGCGCGGGCCGCCAAGAGACCCAGTACTTC.

The CDR3 sequence is CASGGGAEETQYF. The CDR3 bases are TGTGCCAGCGGGGGAGGGGCGGAAGAGACCCAGTACTTC. The chain has TRBV2 and TRBJ2-5; TRBD2 aligns across 7 bases. This CDR3 comprises 13 residues. The germline CDR1 and CDR2 sequences are SNHLY and FYNNEI. V shed 8 bases, J shed 3 bases, and the junction held 6 bases outside the gene matches.

This clone was found many times. The chain recombines TRBV15 with TRBJ2-6; no firm D call. Germline CDR1 reads LNHNV; CDR2 reads YYDKDF (reference sequence). The V end was cut by 0 bases, the J end by 2 bases, with 8 bases between. This CDR3 has 16 amino acids. CDR3 in DNA: TGTGCCACCAGCAGAGATTCAGGTGCTGGGGCCAACGTCCTGACTTTC. Translating it yields CATSRDSGAGANVLTF.